These 4 T cell receptor beta chains share one sample of origin, sequenced in a study of blood T cell repertoires in COVID-19. Produced via immunoSEQ multiplex PCR; TCRdb's table is partial and in-frame only. Among roughly 150,000 clones listed, 76% were seen once. The sample was peripheral blood. These receptors originate from a man in his 60s with acute or convalescent COVID-19.

This rearrangement joins TRBV6-5 to TRBJ2-5; D not certain. With 5 bases removed from V and 1 base from J, the gap between germline ends came to 11 bases. The CDR3 sequence is 14 residues long. Per germline, CDR1 MNHEY and CDR2 SVGAGI. The CDR3 bases are TGTGCCAGCAGTCGACATCTGCGCCAAGAGACCCAGTACTTC. Its translation is CASSRHLRQETQYF.

This sequence joins TRBV4-2 and TRBJ2-7, with D perhaps TRBD2 (6 bases). The CDR3 spans 14 residues. In germline, CDR1 is LGHNA, CDR2 YNFKEQ. V lost 4 bases and J lost 2, with 12 bases in between. The CDR3 DNA reads TGTGCCAGCAGCCCCGGGACTCATACCTACGAGCAGTACTTC. It codes for CASSPGTHTYEQYF.

J is TRBJ2-7 and V is TRBV28; possibly TRBD1 for D (6 bases). V lost 5 bases and J lost 4, with 21 bases in between. This CDR3 spans 16 amino acids. Germline loops: CDR1 MDHEN, CDR2 SYDVKM. This CDR3 reads CASSPGKWGHSYEQYF. CDR3 bases: TGTGCCAGCAGTCCCGGTAAATGGGGGCATTCGTACGAGCAGTACTTC.

The genes are TRBV10-2 and TRBJ1-4; D gene unclear. This CDR3 comprises 8 residues. V lost 8 bases and J lost 12, with 4 bases in between. Per the germline V gene, CDR1 is WSHSY and CDR2 is SAAADI. CDR3 nucleotide sequence: TGCGCCAGCCCTGAACTGTTTTTT. Translation gives CASPELFF.